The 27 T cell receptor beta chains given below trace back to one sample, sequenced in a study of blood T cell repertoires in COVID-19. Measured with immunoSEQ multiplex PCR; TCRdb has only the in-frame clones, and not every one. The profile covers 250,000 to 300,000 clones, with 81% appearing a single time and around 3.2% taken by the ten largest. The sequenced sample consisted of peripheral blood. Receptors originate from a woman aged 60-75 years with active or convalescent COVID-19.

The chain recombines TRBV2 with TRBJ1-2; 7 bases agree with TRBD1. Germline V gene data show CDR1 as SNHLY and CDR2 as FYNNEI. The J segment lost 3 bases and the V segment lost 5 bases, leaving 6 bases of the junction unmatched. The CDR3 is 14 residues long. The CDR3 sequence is CASSLDTGDYGYTF. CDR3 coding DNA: TGTGCCAGCAGTCTAGATACAGGGGACTATGGCTACACCTTC.

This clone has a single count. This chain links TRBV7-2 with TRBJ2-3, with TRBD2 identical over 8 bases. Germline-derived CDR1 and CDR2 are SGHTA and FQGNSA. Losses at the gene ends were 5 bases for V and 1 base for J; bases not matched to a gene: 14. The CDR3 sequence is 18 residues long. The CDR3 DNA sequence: TGTGCCAGCAGCATCATAACCTCGTCGCGGGGGGGCACAGATACGCAGTATTTT. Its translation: CASSIITSSRGGTDTQYF.

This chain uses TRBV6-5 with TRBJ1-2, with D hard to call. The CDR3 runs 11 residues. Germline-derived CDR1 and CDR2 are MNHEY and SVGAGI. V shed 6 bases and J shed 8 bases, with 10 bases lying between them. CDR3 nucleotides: TGTGCCAGCAGCTCCCCGTCGGGCTACACCTTC. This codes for CASSSPSGYTF.

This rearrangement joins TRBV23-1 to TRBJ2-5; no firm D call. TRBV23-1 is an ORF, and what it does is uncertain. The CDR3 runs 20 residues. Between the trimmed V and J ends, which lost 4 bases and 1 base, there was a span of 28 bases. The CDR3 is CASSPPTNRSGCPIQETQYF. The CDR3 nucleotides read TGCGCCAGCAGTCCCCCCACCAATAGGTCGGGTTGCCCCATCCAAGAGACCCAGTACTTC.

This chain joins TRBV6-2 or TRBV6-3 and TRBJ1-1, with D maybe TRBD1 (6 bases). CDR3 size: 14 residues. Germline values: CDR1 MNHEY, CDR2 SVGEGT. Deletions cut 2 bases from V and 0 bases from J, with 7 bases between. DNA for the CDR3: TGTGCCAGCAGTTACAGACAGGTGAACACTGAAGCTTTCTTT. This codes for CASSYRQVNTEAFF.

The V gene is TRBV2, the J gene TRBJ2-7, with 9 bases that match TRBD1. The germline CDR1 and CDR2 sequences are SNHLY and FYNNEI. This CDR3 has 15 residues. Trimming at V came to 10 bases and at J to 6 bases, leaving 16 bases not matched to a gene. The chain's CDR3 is CATLPWDRVLSEQYF. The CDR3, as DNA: TGTGCCACCCTCCCATGGGACAGGGTGTTGAGCGAGCAGTACTTC.

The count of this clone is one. The CDR3 sequence is CASGWGQNMNTEAFF. The CDR3 nucleotides are TGTGCTAGTGGTTGGGGACAGAACATGAACACTGAAGCTTTCTTT. This sequence joins TRBV12-5 and TRBJ1-1, with 7 positions matching TRBD1. This CDR3 region has 15 residues. Per the germline V gene, CDR1 is LGHNT and CDR2 is FRNRAP. V trimming: 4 bases; J trimming: 0 bases; junction bases outside the gene matches: 5.

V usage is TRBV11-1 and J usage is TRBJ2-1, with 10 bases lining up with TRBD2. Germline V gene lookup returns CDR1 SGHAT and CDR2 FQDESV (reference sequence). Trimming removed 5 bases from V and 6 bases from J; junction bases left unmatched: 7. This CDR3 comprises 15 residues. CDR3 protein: CASSVLAGAPNEQFF. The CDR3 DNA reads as TGTGCCAGCAGCGTTCTAGCGGGGGCTCCCAATGAGCAGTTCTTC.

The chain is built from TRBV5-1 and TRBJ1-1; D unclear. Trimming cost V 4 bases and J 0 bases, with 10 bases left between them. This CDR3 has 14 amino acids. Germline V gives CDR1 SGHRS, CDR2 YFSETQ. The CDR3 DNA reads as TGCGCCAGCAGCCGTGGCTCTGTGAACACTGAAGCTTTCTTT. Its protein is CASSRGSVNTEAFF.

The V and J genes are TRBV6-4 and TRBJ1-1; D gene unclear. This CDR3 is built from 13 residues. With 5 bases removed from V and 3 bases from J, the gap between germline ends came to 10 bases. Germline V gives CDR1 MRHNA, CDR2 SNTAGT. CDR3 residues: CASSPEVDTEAFF. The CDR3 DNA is TGTGCCAGCAGTCCGGAGGTTGACACTGAAGCTTTCTTT.

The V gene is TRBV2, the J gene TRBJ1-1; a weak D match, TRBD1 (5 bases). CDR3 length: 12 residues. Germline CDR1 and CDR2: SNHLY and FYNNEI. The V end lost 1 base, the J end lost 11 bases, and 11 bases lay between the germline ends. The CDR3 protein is CASSEGGLGAFF. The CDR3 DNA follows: TGTGCCAGCAGTGAAGGGGGACTAGGGGCTTTCTTT.

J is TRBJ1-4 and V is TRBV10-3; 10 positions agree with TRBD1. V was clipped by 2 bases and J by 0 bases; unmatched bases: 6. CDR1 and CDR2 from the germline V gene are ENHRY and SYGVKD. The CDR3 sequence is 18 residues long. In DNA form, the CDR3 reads TGTGCCATCAGTGAGATTCCCGGGACAGGGGCAACTAATGAAAAACTGTTTTTT. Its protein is CAISEIPGTGATNEKLFF.

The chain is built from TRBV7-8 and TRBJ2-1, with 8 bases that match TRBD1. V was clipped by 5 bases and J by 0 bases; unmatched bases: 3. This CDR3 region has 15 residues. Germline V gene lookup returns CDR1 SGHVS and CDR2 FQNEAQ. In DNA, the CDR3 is TGTGCCAGCAGCCGAGGACAGGGCTCCTACAATGAGCAGTTCTTC. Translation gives CASSRGQGSYNEQFF.

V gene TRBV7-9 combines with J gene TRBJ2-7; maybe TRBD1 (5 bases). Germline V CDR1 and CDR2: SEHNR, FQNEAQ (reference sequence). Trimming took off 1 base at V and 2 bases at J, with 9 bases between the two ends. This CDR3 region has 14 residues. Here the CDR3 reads CASSLVGAAYEQYF. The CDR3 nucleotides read TGTGCCAGCAGCTTAGTTGGGGCCGCCTACGAGCAGTACTTC.

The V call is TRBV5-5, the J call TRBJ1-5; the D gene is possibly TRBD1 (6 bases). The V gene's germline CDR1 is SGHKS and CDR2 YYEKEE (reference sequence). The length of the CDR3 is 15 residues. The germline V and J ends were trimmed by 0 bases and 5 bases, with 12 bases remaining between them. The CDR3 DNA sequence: TGTGCCAGCAGCTTGGGAACAGGGCCTGATCAGCCCCAGCATTTT. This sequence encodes CASSLGTGPDQPQHF.

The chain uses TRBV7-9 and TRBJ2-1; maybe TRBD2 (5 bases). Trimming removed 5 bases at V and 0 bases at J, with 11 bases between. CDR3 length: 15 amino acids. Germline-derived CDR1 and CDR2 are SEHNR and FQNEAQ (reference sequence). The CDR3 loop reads CASSPDYSSYNEQFF. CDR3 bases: TGTGCCAGCAGCCCAGACTATAGCTCCTACAATGAGCAGTTCTTC.

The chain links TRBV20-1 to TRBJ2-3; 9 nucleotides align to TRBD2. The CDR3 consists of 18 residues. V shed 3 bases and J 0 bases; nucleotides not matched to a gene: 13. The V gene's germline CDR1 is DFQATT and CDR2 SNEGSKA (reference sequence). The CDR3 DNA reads TGCAGTGCTAGTGGTCCTAGCGGGGAATCGTCTAGCACAGATACGCAGTATTTT. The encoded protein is CSASGPSGESSSTDTQYF.

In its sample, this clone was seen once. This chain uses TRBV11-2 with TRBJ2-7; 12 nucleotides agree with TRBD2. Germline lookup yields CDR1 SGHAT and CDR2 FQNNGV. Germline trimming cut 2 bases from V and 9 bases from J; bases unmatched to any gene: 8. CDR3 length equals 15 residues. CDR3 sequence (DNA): TGTGCCAGCAGCTTAACTAGCGGGGGGTTCCGAGGGCAGTACTTC. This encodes CASSLTSGGFRGQYF.

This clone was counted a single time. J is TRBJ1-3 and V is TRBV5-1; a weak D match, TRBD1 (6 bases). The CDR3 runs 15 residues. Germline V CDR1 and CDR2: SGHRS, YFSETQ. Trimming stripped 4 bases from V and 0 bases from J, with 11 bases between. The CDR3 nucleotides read TGCGCCAGCAGCATCACAGGGAACTCTGGAAACACCATATATTTT. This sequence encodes CASSITGNSGNTIYF.

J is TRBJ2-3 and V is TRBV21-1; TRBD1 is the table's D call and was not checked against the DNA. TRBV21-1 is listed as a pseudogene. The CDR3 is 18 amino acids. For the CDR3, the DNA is TGTGCCAGCAGCAAAGCGCGCGGGGCAGGGGGGCAAACAGATACGCAGTATTTT. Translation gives CASSKARGAGGQTDTQYF.

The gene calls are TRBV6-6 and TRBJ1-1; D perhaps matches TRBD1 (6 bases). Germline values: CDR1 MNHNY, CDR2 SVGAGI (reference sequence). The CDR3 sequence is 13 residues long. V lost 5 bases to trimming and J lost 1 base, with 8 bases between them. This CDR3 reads CASSMTGNTEAFF. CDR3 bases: TGTGCCAGCAGTATGACAGGGAACACTGAAGCTTTCTTT.

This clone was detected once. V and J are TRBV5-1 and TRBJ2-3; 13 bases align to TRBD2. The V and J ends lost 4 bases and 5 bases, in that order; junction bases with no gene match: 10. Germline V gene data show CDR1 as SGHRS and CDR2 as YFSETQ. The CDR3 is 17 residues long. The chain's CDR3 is CASSTSRTSGGKDTQYF. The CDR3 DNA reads TGCGCCAGCAGCACCAGCCGGACTAGCGGGGGTAAAGATACGCAGTATTTT.

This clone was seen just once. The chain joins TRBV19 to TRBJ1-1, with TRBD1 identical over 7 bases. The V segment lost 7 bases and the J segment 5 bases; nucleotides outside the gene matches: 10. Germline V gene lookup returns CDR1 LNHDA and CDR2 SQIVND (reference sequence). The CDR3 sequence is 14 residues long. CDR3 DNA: TGTGCCAGTACTACAACAGGGGTGGGGACTGAAGCTTTCTTT. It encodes CASTTTGVGTEAFF.

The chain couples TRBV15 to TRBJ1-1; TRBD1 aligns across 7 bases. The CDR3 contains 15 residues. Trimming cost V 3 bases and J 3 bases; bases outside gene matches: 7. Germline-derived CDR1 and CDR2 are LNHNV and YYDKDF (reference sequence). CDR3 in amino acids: CATSSTGASYTEAFF. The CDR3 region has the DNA TGTGCCACCAGCAGTACAGGGGCGTCGTACACTGAAGCTTTCTTT.

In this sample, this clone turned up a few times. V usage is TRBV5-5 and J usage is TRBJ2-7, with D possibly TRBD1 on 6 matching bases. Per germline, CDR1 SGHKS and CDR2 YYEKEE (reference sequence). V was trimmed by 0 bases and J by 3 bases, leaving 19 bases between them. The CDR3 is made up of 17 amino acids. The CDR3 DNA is TGTGCCAGCAGCTTGGGTCGCGCTCAGGGGAGTATCTACGAGCAGTACTTC. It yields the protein CASSLGRAQGSIYEQYF.

CDR3: CASSRGDTSYEQYF. DNA of the CDR3: TGCGCCAGCAGCCGTGGGGACACCTCCTACGAGCAGTACTTC. The V and J genes are TRBV5-1 and TRBJ2-7; tentatively, D is TRBD1 (6 bases). This CDR3 contains 14 residues. Germline CDR1 SGHRS, CDR2 YFSETQ. Trimming left V 4 bases short and J 0 bases short, with 11 bases between.

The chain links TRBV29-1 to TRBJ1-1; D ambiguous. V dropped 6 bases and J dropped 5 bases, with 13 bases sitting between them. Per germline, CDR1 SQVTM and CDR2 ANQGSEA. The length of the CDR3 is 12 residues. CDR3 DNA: TGCAGCGTACTTAGACCGGGGACTGAAGCTTTCTTT. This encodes CSVLRPGTEAFF. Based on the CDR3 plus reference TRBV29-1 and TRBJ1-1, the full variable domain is SAVISQKPSRDICQRGTSLTIQCQVDSQVTMMFWYRQQPGQSLTLIATANQGSEATYESGFVIDKFPISRPNLTFSTLTVSNMSPEDSSIYLCSVLRPGTEAFFGQGTRLTVV.